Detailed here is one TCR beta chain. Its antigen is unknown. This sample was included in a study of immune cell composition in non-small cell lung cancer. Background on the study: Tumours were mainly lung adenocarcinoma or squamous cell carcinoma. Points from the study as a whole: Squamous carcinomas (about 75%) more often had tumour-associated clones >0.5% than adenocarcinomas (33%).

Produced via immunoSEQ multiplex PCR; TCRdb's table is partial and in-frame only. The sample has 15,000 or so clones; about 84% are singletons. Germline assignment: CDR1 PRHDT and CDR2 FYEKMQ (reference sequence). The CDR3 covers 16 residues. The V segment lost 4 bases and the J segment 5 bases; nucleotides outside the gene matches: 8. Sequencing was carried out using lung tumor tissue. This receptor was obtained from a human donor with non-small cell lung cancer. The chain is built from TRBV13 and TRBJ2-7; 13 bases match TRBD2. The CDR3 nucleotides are TGTGCCAGCAGCTCAAGGCCGGGACTAGCGGGGCACGAGCAGTACTTC. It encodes CASSSRPGLAGHEQYF.